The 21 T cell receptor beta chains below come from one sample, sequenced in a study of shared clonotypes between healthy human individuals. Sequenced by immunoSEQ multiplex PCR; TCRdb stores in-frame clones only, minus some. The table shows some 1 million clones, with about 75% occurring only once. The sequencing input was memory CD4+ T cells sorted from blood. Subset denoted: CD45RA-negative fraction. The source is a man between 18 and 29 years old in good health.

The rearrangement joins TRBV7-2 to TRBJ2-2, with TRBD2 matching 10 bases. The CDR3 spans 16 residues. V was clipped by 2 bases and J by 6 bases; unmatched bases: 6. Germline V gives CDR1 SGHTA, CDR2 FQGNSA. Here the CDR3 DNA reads TGTGCCAGCAGCTTATCACAGCGGGAGGGCCCCGGGGAGCTGTTTTTT. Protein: CASSLSQREGPGELFF. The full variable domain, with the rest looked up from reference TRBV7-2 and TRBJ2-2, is GAGVSQSPSNKVTEKGKDVELRCDPISGHTALYWYRQSLGQGLEFLIYFQGNSAPDKSGLPSDRFSAERTGGSVSTLTIQRTQQEDSAVYLCASSLSQREGPGELFFGEGSRLTVL.

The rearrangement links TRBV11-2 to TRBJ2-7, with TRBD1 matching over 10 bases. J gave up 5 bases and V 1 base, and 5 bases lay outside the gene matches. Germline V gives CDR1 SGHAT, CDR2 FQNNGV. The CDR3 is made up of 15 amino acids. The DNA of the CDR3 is TGTGCCAGCAGCTTAGTTGGGACAGGGGTCGACGAGCAGTACTTC. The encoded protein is CASSLVGTGVDEQYF. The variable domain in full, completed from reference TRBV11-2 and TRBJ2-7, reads EAGVAQSPRYKIIEKRQSVAFWCNPISGHATLYWYQQILGQGPKLLIQFQNNGVVDDSQLPKDRFSAERLKGVDSTLKIQPAKLEDSAVYLCASSLVGTGVDEQYFGPGTRLTVT.

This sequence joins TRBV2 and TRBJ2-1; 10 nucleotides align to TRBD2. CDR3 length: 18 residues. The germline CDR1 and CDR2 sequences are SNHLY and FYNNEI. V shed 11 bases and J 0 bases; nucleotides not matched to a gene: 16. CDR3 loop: CASEVDLAGAASYNEQFF. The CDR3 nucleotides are TGTGCCTCCGAGGTAGATCTAGCGGGAGCCGCCTCCTACAATGAGCAGTTCTTC. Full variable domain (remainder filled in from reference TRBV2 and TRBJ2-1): EPEVTQTPSHQVTQMGQEVILRCVPISNHLYFYWYRQILGQKVEFLVSFYNNEISEKSEIFDDQFSVERPDGSNFTLKIRSTKLEDSAMYFCASEVDLAGAASYNEQFFGPGTRLTVL.

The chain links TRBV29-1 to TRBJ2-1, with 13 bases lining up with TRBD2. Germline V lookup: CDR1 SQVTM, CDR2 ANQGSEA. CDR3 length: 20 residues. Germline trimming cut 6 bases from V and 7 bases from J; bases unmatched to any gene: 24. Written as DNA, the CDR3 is TGCAGCGTACCACGAACCCAGGGCCGCCCGGGACTAGCGGGGCGGAATGAGCAGTTCTTC. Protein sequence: CSVPRTQGRPGLAGRNEQFF.

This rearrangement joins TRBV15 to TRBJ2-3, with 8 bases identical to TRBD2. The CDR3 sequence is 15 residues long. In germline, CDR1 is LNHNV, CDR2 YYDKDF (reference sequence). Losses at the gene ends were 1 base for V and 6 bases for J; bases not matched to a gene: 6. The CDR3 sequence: CATSRGAGGSDTQYF. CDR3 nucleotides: TGTGCCACCAGCAGAGGGGCGGGGGGCTCGGATACGCAGTATTTT.

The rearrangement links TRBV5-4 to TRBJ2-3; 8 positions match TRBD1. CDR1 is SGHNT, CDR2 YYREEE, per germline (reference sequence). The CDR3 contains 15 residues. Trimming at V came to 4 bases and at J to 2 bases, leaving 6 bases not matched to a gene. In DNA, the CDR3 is TGTGCCAGCAGCGAAGACAGGGGCCCCACAGATACGCAGTATTTT. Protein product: CASSEDRGPTDTQYF.

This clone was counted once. CDR3 region: CAWRGTGMIYGYTF. DNA for the CDR3: TGTGCCTGGAGAGGGACAGGGATGATCTATGGCTACACCTTC. This chain joins TRBV30 and TRBJ1-2; 9 bases are a match to TRBD1. Trimming removed 3 bases from V and 4 bases from J; junction bases left unmatched: 6. The CDR3 length is 14 residues. Germline values: CDR1 GTSNPN, CDR2 SVGIG (reference sequence).

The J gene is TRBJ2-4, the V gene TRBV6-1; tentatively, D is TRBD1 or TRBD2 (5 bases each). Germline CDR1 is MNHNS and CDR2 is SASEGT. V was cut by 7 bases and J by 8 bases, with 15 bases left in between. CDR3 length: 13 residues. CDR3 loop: CASNSGTGYIQYF. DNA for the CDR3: TGTGCCAGCAATTCAGGGACCGGGTACATTCAGTACTTC.

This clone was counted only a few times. CDR3 region: CAWRVSGINSPLHF. The CDR3 coding sequence is TGTGCCTGGAGAGTGTCAGGGATTAATTCACCCCTCCACTTT. The chain has TRBV30 and TRBJ1-6, with D maybe TRBD1 (5 bases). The V gene lost 3 bases and the J gene lost 6 bases, with 12 bases spanning the gap. This CDR3 comprises 14 residues. Per the germline V gene, CDR1 is GTSNPN and CDR2 is SVGIG (reference sequence).

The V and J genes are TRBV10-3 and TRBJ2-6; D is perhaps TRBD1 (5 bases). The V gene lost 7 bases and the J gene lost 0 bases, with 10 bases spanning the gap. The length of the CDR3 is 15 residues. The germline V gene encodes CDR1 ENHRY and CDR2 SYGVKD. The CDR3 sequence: CAITEGVSGANVLTF. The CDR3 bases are TGTGCCATCACCGAAGGGGTCTCTGGGGCCAACGTCCTGACTTTC.

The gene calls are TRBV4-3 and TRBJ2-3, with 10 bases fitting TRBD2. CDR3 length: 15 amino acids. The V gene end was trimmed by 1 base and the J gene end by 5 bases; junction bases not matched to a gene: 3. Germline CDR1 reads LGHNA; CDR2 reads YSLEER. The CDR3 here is CASSQASGSIDTQYF. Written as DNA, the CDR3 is TGCGCCAGCAGCCAAGCTAGCGGGAGTATAGATACGCAGTATTTT.

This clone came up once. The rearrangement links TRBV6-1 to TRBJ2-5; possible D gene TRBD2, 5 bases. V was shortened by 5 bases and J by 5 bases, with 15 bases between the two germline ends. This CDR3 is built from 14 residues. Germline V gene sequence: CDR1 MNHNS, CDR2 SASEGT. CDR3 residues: CASSSHRPGETQYF. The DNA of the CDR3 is TGTGCCAGCAGTTCTCACCGTCCGGGGGAGACCCAGTACTTC.

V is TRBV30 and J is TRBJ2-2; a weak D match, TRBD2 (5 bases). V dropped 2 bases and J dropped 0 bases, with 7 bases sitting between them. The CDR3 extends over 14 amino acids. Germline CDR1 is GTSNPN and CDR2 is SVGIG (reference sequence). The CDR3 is CAWSRTPNTGELFF. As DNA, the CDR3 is TGTGCCTGGAGTAGGACTCCGAACACCGGGGAGCTGTTTTTT.

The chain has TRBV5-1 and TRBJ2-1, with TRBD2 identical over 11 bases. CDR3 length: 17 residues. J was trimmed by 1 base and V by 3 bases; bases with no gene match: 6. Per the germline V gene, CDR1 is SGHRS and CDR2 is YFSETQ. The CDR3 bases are TGCGCCAGCAGCTCCACTAGCGGGAGTCGGTCCTACAATGAGCAGTTCTTC. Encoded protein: CASSSTSGSRSYNEQFF.

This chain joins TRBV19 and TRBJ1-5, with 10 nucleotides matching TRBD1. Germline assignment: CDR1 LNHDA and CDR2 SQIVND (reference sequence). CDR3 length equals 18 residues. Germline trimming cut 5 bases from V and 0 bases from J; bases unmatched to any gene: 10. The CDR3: CASSGYGTGVDSNQPQHF. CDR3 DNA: TGTGCCAGTAGTGGGTACGGGACAGGGGTTGATAGCAATCAGCCCCAGCATTTT.

CDR3 sequence reads: CASTTGSVDTQYF. For the CDR3, the DNA is TGTGCCAGCACCACGGGTAGCGTAGATACGCAGTATTTT. The chain joins TRBV7-9 to TRBJ2-3; a possible D gene is TRBD2 (5 bases). The germline gives CDR1 SEHNR, CDR2 FQNEAQ (reference sequence). V was cut by 7 bases and J by 5 bases, with 13 bases left in between. The CDR3 totals 13 residues.

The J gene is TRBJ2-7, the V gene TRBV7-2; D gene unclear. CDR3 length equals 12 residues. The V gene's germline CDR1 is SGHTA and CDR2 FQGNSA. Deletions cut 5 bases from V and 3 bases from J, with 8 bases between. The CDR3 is CASSLLYYEQYF. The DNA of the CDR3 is TGTGCCAGCAGCCTATTGTACTACGAGCAGTACTTC.

CDR3 sequence (DNA): TGTGCCAGCAGCCCCGCTAGCGGGGGGCACTACGAGCAGTACTTC. It specifies CASSPASGGHYEQYF. The chain employs TRBV11-2 and TRBJ2-7; 11 bases are shared with TRBD2. The germline CDR1 and CDR2 sequences are SGHAT and FQNNGV. The CDR3 contains 15 residues. Unmatched junction bases numbered 6, after V lost 5 bases and J lost 3 bases.

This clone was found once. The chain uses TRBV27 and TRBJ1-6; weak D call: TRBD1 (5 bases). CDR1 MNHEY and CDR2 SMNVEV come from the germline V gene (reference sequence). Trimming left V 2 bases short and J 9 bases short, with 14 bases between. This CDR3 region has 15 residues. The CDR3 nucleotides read TGTGCCAGCAGTTTAGTTCAGGGTGGTAGTTCACCCCTCCACTTT. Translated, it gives CASSLVQGGSSPLHF.

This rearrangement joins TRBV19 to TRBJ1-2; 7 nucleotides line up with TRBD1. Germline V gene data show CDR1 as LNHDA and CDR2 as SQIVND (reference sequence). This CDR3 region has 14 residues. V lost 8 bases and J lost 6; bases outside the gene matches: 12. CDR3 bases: TGTGCCAGTCGTCTCACAGGGGCCGTTCATGGCTACACCTTC. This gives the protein CASRLTGAVHGYTF.

In nucleotides, the CDR3 is TGTGCCAGCAGTAACAGGGTATTGGAGTATGGCTACACCTTC. Encoded protein: CASSNRVLEYGYTF. The chain links TRBV6-5 to TRBJ1-2; possible D gene TRBD1, 6 bases. The CDR3 contains 14 residues. Germline CDR1 reads MNHEY; CDR2 reads SVGAGI. With 5 bases removed from V and 5 bases from J, the gap between germline ends came to 15 bases.